This T cell receptor (beta chain) emerged from a study of CD8+CD57+ T cells in acquired aplastic anemia. The overall study: The study obtained an average of 3.2 ug of DNA from sorted CD4+ and CD8+ cells.

CD8+CD57+ cell expansion had been shown by flow cytometry in patients chosen for sequencing. No therapy had been given to the patients at the time of blood sampling. CDR3 and TCR beta VDJ profiling relied on a genomic DNA template. One entry per CDR3 protein results from TCRdb running MiXCR on the reads. The data contain hundreds of thousands of distinct CDR3 sequences, more than 40% of them singletons. Germline V gene lookup returns CDR1 MGHRA and CDR2 YSYEKL. The CDR3 covers 16 residues. Between the trimmed V and J ends, which lost 0 bases and 4 bases, there was a span of 15 bases. This clonotype was detected a few times.

The sequence was obtained from a human donor with aplastic anemia. V and J are TRBV4-1 and TRBJ1-1, with D tentatively TRBD1 (6 bases). Input material: sorted CD4+, CD8+, or CD8+CD57+ T cells (not recorded which) from PBMCs. The CDR3 loop is CASSQEWGTGSTEAFF. DNA for the CDR3: TGCGCCAGCAGCCAAGAGTGGGGAACAGGGAGCACTGAAGCTTTCTTT.